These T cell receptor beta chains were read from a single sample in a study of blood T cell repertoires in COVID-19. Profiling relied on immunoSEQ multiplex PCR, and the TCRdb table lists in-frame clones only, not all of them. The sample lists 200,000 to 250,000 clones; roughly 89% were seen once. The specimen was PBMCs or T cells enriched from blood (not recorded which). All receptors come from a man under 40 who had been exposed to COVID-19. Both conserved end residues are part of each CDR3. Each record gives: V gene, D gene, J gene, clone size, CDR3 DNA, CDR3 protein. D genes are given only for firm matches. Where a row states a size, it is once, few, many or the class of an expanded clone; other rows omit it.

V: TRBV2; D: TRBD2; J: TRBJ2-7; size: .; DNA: TGTGCCAGCTCGAGAACGACTAGCGGGAACTACGAGCAGTACTTC; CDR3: CASSRTTSGNYEQYF
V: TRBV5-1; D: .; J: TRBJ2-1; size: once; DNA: TGCGCCAGCAGCTTAATGGAAGGGGACAATGAGCAGTTCTTC; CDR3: CASSLMEGDNEQFF
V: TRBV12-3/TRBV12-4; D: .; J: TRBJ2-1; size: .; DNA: TGTGCCAGCAGTTTAAGGAGGGATGAGCAGTTCTTC; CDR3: CASSLRRDEQFF
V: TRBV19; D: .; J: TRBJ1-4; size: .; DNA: TGTGCCAGTAGTTCAACAGGTACAACTAATGAAAAACTGTTTTTT; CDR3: CASSSTGTTNEKLFF
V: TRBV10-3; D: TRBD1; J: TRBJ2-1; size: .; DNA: TGTGCCATCAGTAGGCGCCAGGGGGAGTACAATGAGCAGTTCTTC; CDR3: CAISRRQGEYNEQFF
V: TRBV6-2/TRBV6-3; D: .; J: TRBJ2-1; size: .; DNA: TGTGCCAGCAGTAAACAAGGACTTCCCAACAATGAGCAGTTCTTC; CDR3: CASSKQGLPNNEQFF
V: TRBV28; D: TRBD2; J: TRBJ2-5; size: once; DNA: TGTGCCAGCAGCCGAGGACTAGGGGAAAGGGAGACCCAGTACTTC; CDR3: CASSRGLGERETQYF
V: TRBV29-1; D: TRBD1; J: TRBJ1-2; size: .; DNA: TGCAGCGTCGAGACAGGGGACGGCTACACCTTC; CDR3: CSVETGDGYTF
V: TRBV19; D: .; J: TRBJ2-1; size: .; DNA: TGTGCCAGTAGTATTTCTCCTACAGGGATCCTCGGCAATGAGCAGTTCTTC; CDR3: CASSISPTGILGNEQFF
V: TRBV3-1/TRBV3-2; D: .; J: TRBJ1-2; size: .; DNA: TGTGCCAGCAGCCAAGGTCCGGGGGGCGAGAACTATGGCTACACCTTC; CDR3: CASSQGPGGENYGYTF
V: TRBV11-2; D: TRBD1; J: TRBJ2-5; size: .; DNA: TGTGCCAGCAGCCCGAGGACACCGACAGGGTTTGAGACCCAGTACTTC; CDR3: CASSPRTPTGFETQYF
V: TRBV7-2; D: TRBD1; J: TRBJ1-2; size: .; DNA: TGTGCCAGCAGCACCCAGTCCGGGACAGGGGGCGACTATGGCTACACCTTC; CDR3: CASSTQSGTGGDYGYTF
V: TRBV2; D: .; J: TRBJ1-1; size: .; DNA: TGTGCCAGCAGATCGGGACAGAACACTGAAGCTTTCTTT; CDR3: CASRSGQNTEAFF
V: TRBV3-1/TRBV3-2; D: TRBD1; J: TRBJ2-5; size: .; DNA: TGTGCCAGCAGCCCGCCCCCAGGGGGCGTTGGGACCCAGTACTTC; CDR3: CASSPPPGGVGTQYF
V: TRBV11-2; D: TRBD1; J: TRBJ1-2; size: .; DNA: TGTGCCAGCAGCTTAGGGACAGGGAACTATGGCTACACCTTC; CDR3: CASSLGTGNYGYTF
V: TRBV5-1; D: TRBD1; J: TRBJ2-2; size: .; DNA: TGCGCCAGCAGCTTGTTGGAGACAGGGGGTACCGGGGAGCTGTTTTTT; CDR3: CASSLLETGGTGELFF
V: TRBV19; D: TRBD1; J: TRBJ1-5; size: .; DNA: TGTGCCAGTAGTATATGGGGGGACAGCAGCAATCAGCCCCAGCATTTT; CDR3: CASSIWGDSSNQPQHF
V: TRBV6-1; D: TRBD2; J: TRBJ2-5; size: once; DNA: TGTGCCAGCAGTGGGACTAGCGGGGGCGGGAGGGAGACCCAGTACTTC; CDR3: CASSGTSGGGRETQYF
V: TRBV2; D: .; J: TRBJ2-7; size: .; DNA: TGTGCCAGCAGCGCTACCGGAGACGAGCAGTACTTC; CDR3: CASSATGDEQYF
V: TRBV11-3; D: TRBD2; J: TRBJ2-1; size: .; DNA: TGTGCCAGCAGCTTAGTTGCGGGGGGGAATGAGCAGTTCTTC; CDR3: CASSLVAGGNEQFF
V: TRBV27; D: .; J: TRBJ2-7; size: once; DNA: TGTGCCAGCCCCTGGCGGGCCTACGAGCAGTACTTC; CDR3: CASPWRAYEQYF
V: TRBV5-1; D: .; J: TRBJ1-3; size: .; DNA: TGCGCCAGCAGCCCCGAAGGGGTCCTGGAAAACACCATATATTTT; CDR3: CASSPEGVLENTIYF
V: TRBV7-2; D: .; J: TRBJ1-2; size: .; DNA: TGTGCCAGCAGCTTCCGTGACACTAACTATGGCTACACCTTC; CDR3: CASSFRDTNYGYTF
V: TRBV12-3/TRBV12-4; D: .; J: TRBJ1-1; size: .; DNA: TGTGCCAGCAGTTTATTAGGGGACACTGAAGCTTTCTTT; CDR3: CASSLLGDTEAFF
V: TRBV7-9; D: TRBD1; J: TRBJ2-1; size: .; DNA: TGTGCCAGCAGCTTCGGGACAGGGCCTTACAATGAGCAGTTCTTC; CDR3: CASSFGTGPYNEQFF
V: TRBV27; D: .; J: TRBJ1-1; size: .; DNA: TGTGCCAGCAGTTTCGGCGTCGGGGAATTCACTGAAGCTTTCTTT; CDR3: CASSFGVGEFTEAFF
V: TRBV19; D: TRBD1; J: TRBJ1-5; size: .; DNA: TGTGCCAGTAGTGTGGGACAGGGAAATCAGCCCCAGCATTTT; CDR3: CASSVGQGNQPQHF
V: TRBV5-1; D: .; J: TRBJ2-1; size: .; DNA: TGCGCCAGCAGCTTGGCCGAGGGAGTTGAGCAGTTCTTC; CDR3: CASSLAEGVEQFF
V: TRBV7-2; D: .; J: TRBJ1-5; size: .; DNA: TGTGCCAGCAGCTTACGATCAGGGGCCGGCAATCAGCCCCAGCATTTT; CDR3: CASSLRSGAGNQPQHF
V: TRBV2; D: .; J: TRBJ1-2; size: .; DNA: TGTGCCAGCCTAGGAGAAGGCTACACCTTC; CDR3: CASLGEGYTF
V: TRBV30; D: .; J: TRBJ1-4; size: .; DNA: TGTGCCTGGAGCTGGGGGGGCACTAATGAAAAACTGTTTTTT; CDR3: CAWSWGGTNEKLFF
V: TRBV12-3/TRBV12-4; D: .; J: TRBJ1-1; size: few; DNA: TGTGCCAGCGCCGAGCTAAACACTGAAGCTTTCTTT; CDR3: CASAELNTEAFF
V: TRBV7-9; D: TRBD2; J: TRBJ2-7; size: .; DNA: TGTGCCAGCGGACTAGCTAACGAGCAGTACTTC; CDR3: CASGLANEQYF
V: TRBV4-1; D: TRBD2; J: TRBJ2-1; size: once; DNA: TGCGCCAGCAGCCAAGTTCAGCTAGCGGGGTTGAATGAGCAGTTCTTC; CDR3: CASSQVQLAGLNEQFF
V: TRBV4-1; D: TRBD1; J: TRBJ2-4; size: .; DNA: TGCGCCAGCAGCCAACCGGGACAGGGGGTTCCCATTCAGTACTTC; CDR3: CASSQPGQGVPIQYF
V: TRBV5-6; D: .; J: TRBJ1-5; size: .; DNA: TGTGCCAGCAGCTTGGTAGGAGCTTCGGATCAGCCCCAGCATTTT; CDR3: CASSLVGASDQPQHF
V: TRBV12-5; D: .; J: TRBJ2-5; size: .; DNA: TGTGCTAGTGGTTTGGATATACAAGAGACCCAGTACTTC; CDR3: CASGLDIQETQYF
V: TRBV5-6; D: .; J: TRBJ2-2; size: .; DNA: TGTGCCAGCATCGGCCACCAGGGAACCGGGGAGCTGTTTTTT; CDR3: CASIGHQGTGELFF
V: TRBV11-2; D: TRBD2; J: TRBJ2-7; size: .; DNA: TGTGCCAGCAGCTATACATCGACTAGCGGGGGGTCGCGGAGGAGGGAGCAGTACTTC; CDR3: CASSYTSTSGGSRRREQYF
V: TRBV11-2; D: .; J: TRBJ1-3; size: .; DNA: TGTGCCAGCAGCTCCCCGTCGGAGGGAAACACCATATATTTT; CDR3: CASSSPSEGNTIYF
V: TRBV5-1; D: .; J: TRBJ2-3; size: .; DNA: TGCGCCAGCAGCTTTTCAGATGATACGCAGTATTTT; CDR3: CASSFSDDTQYF
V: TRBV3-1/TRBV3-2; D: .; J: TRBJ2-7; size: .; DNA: TGTGCCAGCAGCCAACAGCCCGGGTCCGCGGACGAGCAGTACTTC; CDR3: CASSQQPGSADEQYF
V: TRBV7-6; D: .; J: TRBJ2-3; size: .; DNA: TGTGCCAGCAGCCCCCTCCGACTATCTACAAGCACAGATACGCAGTATTTT; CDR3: CASSPLRLSTSTDTQYF
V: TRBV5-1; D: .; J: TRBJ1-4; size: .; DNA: TGCGCCAGCAGCTTGGAAATCCGGGGGAGAGCTAATGAAAAACTGTTTTTT; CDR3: CASSLEIRGRANEKLFF